A single sample gave rise to the 13 T cell receptor beta chains below, sequenced in a study of OX40 agonist ivuxolimab in advanced cancers. Receptor amplification or capture employed the immunoSEQ multiplex PCR assay. Not all clones reach the TCRdb copy of this immuneACCESS table, which keeps in-frame sequences only. Checked studies attribute under half of the gap to unresolved V genes and leave the rest unexplained. This sample has around 97,000 clones in its table, and 85% to 90% of those were observed once. The ten largest clones take up roughly 5.5% of the sample. The starting material was CD4+ or CD8+ T cells sorted from blood, obtained in a trial of the OX40 agonist ivuxolimab. The receptors stem from an adult with an advanced solid tumor such as melanoma, head and neck, liver or kidney cancer.

The CDR3 nucleotides are TGTGCCAGCAGCCAAGATCCTCGGGGGGCTCCGGTGCAGTATTTT. Amino acid sequence: CASSQDPRGAPVQYF. The chain recombines TRBV14 with TRBJ2-3; D is perhaps TRBD2 (7 bases). This CDR3 is 15 amino acids long. Trimming left V 0 bases short and J 11 bases short, with 18 bases between. CDR1 is SGHDN and CDR2 is FVKESK in the germline V gene.

This clone was detected ten times or more. The chain recombines TRBV30 with TRBJ1-6, with 8 nucleotides matching TRBD1. This CDR3 has 11 residues. Trimming cost V 7 bases and J 10 bases; bases outside gene matches: 3. Germline CDR1 is GTSNPN and CDR2 is SVGIG (reference sequence). CDR3 nucleotides: TGTGCCTCACAGGGGGAATCACCCCTCCACTTT. This codes for CASQGESPLHF.

This rearrangement joins TRBV11-2 to TRBJ2-1; the D gene is possibly TRBD2 (7 bases). Germline V CDR1 and CDR2: SGHAT, FQNNGV. This CDR3 comprises 16 residues. The V gene lost 1 base and the J gene lost 3 bases, with 13 bases spanning the gap. The CDR3: CASSLGGGGIYNEQFF. Here the CDR3 DNA reads TGTGCCAGCAGCTTAGGGGGGGGCGGTATCTACAATGAGCAGTTCTTC.

The V gene is TRBV19, the J gene TRBJ2-1, with D unresolved. The CDR3 length is 14 residues. The germline CDR1 and CDR2 sequences are LNHDA and SQIVND (reference sequence). V was pared by 5 bases and J by 7 bases, with 15 bases between. The CDR3 is CASSLSGLSNEQFF. CDR3 coding DNA: TGTGCCAGTAGTCTATCGGGTCTCTCGAATGAGCAGTTCTTC.

The rearrangement links TRBV5-6 to TRBJ1-1; the D gene is possibly TRBD1 (5 bases). Germline CDR1 and CDR2: SGHDT and YYEEEE. The CDR3 spans 13 residues. Trimming shortened V by 0 bases and J by 5 bases, and 8 bases separated the two germline ends. CDR3 sequence: CASSLVEGTEAFF. The CDR3 region has the DNA TGTGCCAGCAGCTTGGTCGAGGGGACTGAAGCTTTCTTT.

The chain is built from TRBV30 and TRBJ1-3, with D hard to call. The CDR3 is 11 residues long. V was trimmed by 3 bases and J by 0 bases, leaving 0 bases between them. CDR1 and CDR2 from the germline V gene are GTSNPN and SVGIG (reference sequence). CDR3 in DNA: TGTGCCTGGAGCTCTGGAAACACCATATATTTT. Protein: CAWSSGNTIYF.

This sequence joins TRBV5-6 and TRBJ1-2; D uncertain. The CDR3 is 16 residues long. Trimming took off 4 bases at V and 4 bases at J, with 20 bases between the two ends. Germline V gene sequence: CDR1 SGHDT, CDR2 YYEEEE. The CDR3 protein is CASSLFSEAPGYGYTF. CDR3 in DNA: TGTGCCAGCAGCCTGTTTAGTGAGGCTCCAGGCTATGGCTACACCTTC. The variable domain in full, with the rest retrieved from reference TRBV5-6 and TRBJ1-2, is DAGVTQSPTHLIKTRGQQVTLRCSPKSGHDTVSWYQQALGQGPQFIFQYYEEEERQRGNFPDRFSGHQFPNYSSELNVNALLLGDSALYLCASSLFSEAPGYGYTFGSGTRLTVV.

There are a few counts of this clone. This chain joins TRBV9 and TRBJ2-2; TRBD1 might be the D (5 bases). Trimming pared 3 bases from V and 5 bases from J, leaving 14 bases between. CDR1 and CDR2 (germline): SGDLS, YYNGEE. CDR3 size: 15 residues. The CDR3 region is CASSGSQGRTGELFF. The DNA of the CDR3 is TGTGCCAGCAGCGGGTCGCAGGGAAGGACCGGGGAGCTGTTTTTT.

This clone has just a few counts. J is TRBJ2-1 and V is TRBV7-9; D gene ambiguous. Germline CDR1 reads SEHNR; CDR2 reads FQNEAQ (reference sequence). CDR3 size: 12 residues. With 1 base removed from V and 8 bases from J, the gap between germline ends came to 6 bases. The chain's CDR3 is CASSLGRYEQFF. The CDR3 DNA reads TGTGCCAGCAGCTTAGGGCGCTATGAGCAGTTCTTC. Complete variable domain (other parts from reference TRBV7-9 and TRBJ2-1): DTGVSQNPRHKITKRGQNVTFRCDPISEHNRLYWYRQTLGQGPEFLTYFQNEAQLEKSRLLSDRFSAERPKGSFSTLEIQRTEQGDSAMYLCASSLGRYEQFFGPGTRLTVL.

The J gene is TRBJ2-7, the V gene TRBV27, with TRBD2 matching over 13 bases. The CDR3 extends over 16 amino acids. Germline trimming cut 3 bases from V and 2 bases from J; bases unmatched to any gene: 4. The V gene's germline CDR1 is MNHEY and CDR2 SMNVEV (reference sequence). CDR3: CASSLTSGGFTYEQYF. The CDR3 DNA sequence: TGTGCCAGCAGTTTGACTAGCGGGGGGTTTACCTACGAGCAGTACTTC.

V is TRBV21-1 and J is TRBJ2-1; the DNA was not compared with TRBD1, the D call given in the table. TRBV21-1 counts as a pseudogene. This CDR3 region has 16 residues. CDR3 DNA: TGTGCCAGCACCCTTAAGACAGGGATCTCCTACAATGAGCAGTTCTTC. It translates to CASTLKTGISYNEQFF.

The DNA of the CDR3 is TGTGCCTGGACCCCCGGGGGATCAGGGGAGCTGTTTTTT. Its protein is CAWTPGGSGELFF. V gene TRBV30 combines with J gene TRBJ2-2; D is perhaps TRBD2 (6 bases). The V end lost 4 bases, the J end lost 8 bases, and 14 bases lay between the germline ends. CDR1 and CDR2 from the germline V gene are GTSNPN and SVGIG (reference sequence). The CDR3 is 13 residues long.

The chain has TRBV5-6 and TRBJ2-3; perhaps TRBD2 as D (6 bases). Trimming removed 0 bases from V and 2 bases from J, with 13 bases in between. This CDR3 has 16 residues. Germline V gives CDR1 SGHDT, CDR2 YYEEEE. CDR3 DNA sequence: TGTGCCAGCAGCTTGGGACTAGTGAGGGTCACAGATACGCAGTATTTT. This codes for CASSLGLVRVTDTQYF. The entire variable domain, with the rest obtained from reference TRBV5-6 and TRBJ2-3, is as follows: DAGVTQSPTHLIKTRGQQVTLRCSPKSGHDTVSWYQQALGQGPQFIFQYYEEEERQRGNFPDRFSGHQFPNYSSELNVNALLLGDSALYLCASSLGLVRVTDTQYFGPGTRLTVL.